Presented here are 6 T cell receptor beta chains from one specimen sequenced in a study of a mutant IDH1 vaccine in newly diagnosed glioma. Sequencing was performed with immunoSEQ multiplex PCR; in TCRdb, only in-frame clones are kept and a portion is missing. The table records about 27,000 clones, roughly 93% of them present only once. The time point here: baseline, week 1 (first vaccination visit). Treatment in this sample: pre-vaccination baseline after standard-of-care therapy. The source was PBMCs, collected from a glioma patient treated with radiotherapy, temozolomide or both. Receptor source: a man aged 35 to 55 with glioma.

V and J are TRBV30 and TRBJ1-1; D remains unclear. There are 13 residues in the CDR3. Looked up from germline, CDR1 is GTSNPN and CDR2 is SVGIG (reference sequence). Trimming left V 8 bases short and J 1 base short, with 14 bases between. The CDR3 DNA reads as TGTGCCCCGAGTCCCCGCGGGAACACTGAAGCTTTCTTT. Encoded protein: CAPSPRGNTEAFF. Full variable domain (outside the CDR3, taken from reference TRBV30 and TRBJ1-1): SQTIHQWPATLVQPVGSPLSLECTVEGTSNPNLYWYRQAAGRGLQLLFYSVGIGQISSEVPQNLSASRPQDRQFILSSKKLLLSDSGFYLCAPSPRGNTEAFFGQGTRLTVV.

The V and J genes are TRBV11-2 and TRBJ2-7, with D possibly being TRBD1 (5 bases). The CDR3 covers 15 residues. V was cut by 2 bases and J by 3 bases, with 14 bases left in between. Germline values: CDR1 SGHAT, CDR2 FQNNGV. The DNA for the CDR3 is TGTGCCAGCAGCTTACCAGGGATAACCCTCTACGAGCAGTACTTC. As protein: CASSLPGITLYEQYF.

This rearrangement joins TRBV7-9 to TRBJ1-6; D is possibly TRBD1 (6 bases). CDR1 is SEHNR, CDR2 FQNEAQ, per germline (reference sequence). The CDR3 length is 14 residues. Trimming took off 3 bases at V and 7 bases at J, with 10 bases between the two ends. CDR3 in amino acids: CASSFHRENSPLHF. For the CDR3, the DNA is TGTGCCAGCAGCTTTCACAGGGAGAATTCACCCCTCCACTTT. The variable domain in full, completed from reference TRBV7-9 and TRBJ1-6, reads DTGVSQNPRHKITKRGQNVTFRCDPISEHNRLYWYRQTLGQGPEFLTYFQNEAQLEKSRLLSDRFSAERPKGSFSTLEIQRTEQGDSAMYLCASSFHRENSPLHFGNGTRLTVT.

The chain is built from TRBV5-1 and TRBJ2-7; perhaps TRBD2 as D (5 bases). V lost 5 bases to trimming and J lost 4 bases, with 13 bases between them. The CDR3 has 13 residues. Germline CDR1 is SGHRS and CDR2 is YFSETQ. The CDR3 here is CASSLQRGYEQYF. The CDR3 nucleotides read TGCGCCAGCAGTTTACAACGGGGTTACGAGCAGTACTTC.

This chain uses TRBV27 with TRBJ2-2; 8 bases are a match to TRBD1. Germline values: CDR1 MNHEY, CDR2 SMNVEV (reference sequence). This CDR3 has 20 amino acids. V lost 3 bases to trimming and J lost 0 bases; unmatched junction nucleotides: 15. The CDR3 region is CASSFSRDRIFDANTGELFF. The CDR3 DNA follows: TGTGCCAGCAGTTTTTCCCGGGACAGGATTTTTGATGCGAACACCGGGGAGCTGTTTTTT.

The chain couples TRBV18 to TRBJ2-7; D unclear. The CDR3 loop spans 13 amino acids. Deletions cut 3 bases from V and 4 bases from J, with 10 bases between. CDR1 is KGHSH and CDR2 is LQKENI in the germline V gene. CDR3 DNA: TGTGCCAGCTCACCCCGTGTCACGTACGAGCAGTACTTC. Protein product: CASSPRVTYEQYF.